The entry below describes one TCR beta chain. As originally analysed: Quantification of nucleated cells was approximated via reference gene primer amplification. Clones were read by immunoSEQ multiplex PCR, and TCRdb kept only the in-frame ones, dropping some. V and J calls and clone size come straight from that table; D and trimming were deduced from the DNA. Of 50,000 to 60,000 clones listed, about 88% are singletons. The CDR3 length is 16 residues. Germline lookup yields CDR1 MRHNA and CDR2 SNTAGT. The V and J ends lost 5 bases and 3 bases respectively, with 20 bases between them. The source of the sample is a study of blood T cell repertoires in COVID-19. Looking at the study overall: Acute-phase and convalescent COVID-19 samples originated in the United States, Italy and Spain. T cells, B-cell-depleted T cells, or PBMCs provided the cDNA or gDNA that served as material.

The sample comprised peripheral blood. This sequence originates from a man in his 60s with active COVID-19. The chain couples TRBV6-4 to TRBJ2-7; D might be TRBD2 (5 bases). CDR3 in amino acids: CASSSTLAQPGYEQYF. The CDR3 DNA sequence: TGTGCCAGCAGTTCCACCTTAGCGCAGCCGGGCTACGAGCAGTACTTC.